The 30 T cell receptor beta chains in this list originate from one sample, sequenced in a study of cytomegalovirus exposure and HLA in healthy donors. Primers included in the PCR were 60 Vbeta and 13 Jbeta primers. TCRdb's copy holds only in-frame clones and misses some; the assay was immunoSEQ multiplex PCR. The sample carries around 75,000 clones, around three quarters recorded once. The sequenced sample was PBMCs. The receptors here all came from a man in his forties in good health and CMV-seronegative.

The V and J genes are TRBV19 and TRBJ2-2; tentative D call: TRBD1 (5 bases). V was pared by 6 bases and J by 5 bases, with 13 bases between. From germline, CDR1 is LNHDA and CDR2 SQIVND (reference sequence). The CDR3 covers 14 residues. CDR3 region: CASRETVHTGELFF. The CDR3 nucleotides read TGTGCCAGTAGAGAGACAGTCCATACCGGGGAGCTGTTTTTT.

The chain links TRBV9 to TRBJ2-7; D is unclear. V lost 4 bases to trimming and J lost 4 bases, with 18 bases between them. The germline CDR1 and CDR2 sequences are SGDLS and YYNGEE. This CDR3 spans 15 amino acids. The CDR3 sequence is CASSRRSRLTYEQYF. As DNA, the CDR3 is TGTGCCAGCAGCCGACGATCCAGACTTACTTACGAGCAGTACTTC.

This clone was observed a handful of times. The chain recombines TRBV4-1 with TRBJ1-5; a possible D gene is TRBD1 (6 bases). CDR3 length: 13 amino acids. Germline V lookup: CDR1 MGHRA, CDR2 YSYEKL. With 5 bases removed from V and 5 bases from J, the gap between germline ends came to 10 bases. CDR3 sequence: CASSENRDQPQHF. Here the CDR3 DNA reads TGCGCCAGCAGCGAAAACAGGGATCAGCCCCAGCATTTT.

The chain employs TRBV7-9 and TRBJ2-4, with 7 bases identical to TRBD2. Trimming at V came to 1 base and at J to 7 bases, leaving 1 base not matched to a gene. CDR1 and CDR2 (germline): SEHNR, FQNEAQ (reference sequence). This CDR3 has 13 residues. The chain's CDR3 is CASSLGGGNIQYF. The CDR3, as DNA: TGTGCCAGCAGCTTAGGGGGGGGTAACATTCAGTACTTC.

The CDR3 region is CASSPQARSRYEQYF. DNA for the CDR3: TGTGCCAGCTCACCCCAAGCCCGGTCTAGATACGAGCAGTACTTC. The rearrangement uses TRBV18 and TRBJ2-7, with D uncertain. The CDR3 consists of 15 residues. CDR1 is KGHSH, CDR2 LQKENI, per germline. V lost 3 bases to trimming and J lost 4 bases, with 16 bases between them.

The V and J genes are TRBV7-8 and TRBJ2-1, with 9 bases identical to TRBD1. With 5 bases clipped from V and 2 bases from J, the junction kept 7 bases outside the gene matches. Germline V gene data show CDR1 as SGHVS and CDR2 as FQNEAQ. The CDR3 sequence is 16 residues long. The CDR3 nucleotides read TGTGCCAGCAGCCCTATTGGGGACAGGGCCTACAATGAGCAGTTCTTC. It encodes CASSPIGDRAYNEQFF.

This chain links TRBV7-3 with TRBJ2-5, with 8 bases fitting TRBD1. CDR3 length equals 13 residues. Germline V gene lookup returns CDR1 SGHTA and CDR2 FQGTGA. V lost 4 bases to trimming and J lost 4 bases; unmatched junction nucleotides: 2. The DNA for the CDR3 is TGTGCCAGCAGCTCAGGGGGCCGAGAGACCCAGTACTTC. This sequence encodes CASSSGGRETQYF. Drawing the rest from reference TRBV7-3 and TRBJ2-5, the complete variable domain is GAGVSQTPSNKVTEKGKYVELRCDPISGHTALYWYRQSLGQGPEFLIYFQGTGAADDSGLPNDRFFAVRPEGSVSTLKIQRTERGDSAVYLCASSSGGRETQYFGPGTRLLVL.

This clone was seen a handful of times. This chain uses TRBV5-1 with TRBJ2-1; 14 bases fit TRBD2. Unmatched junction bases numbered 8, after V lost 2 bases and J lost 7 bases. This CDR3 contains 17 residues. Germline values: CDR1 SGHRS, CDR2 YFSETQ. CDR3 coding DNA: TGCGCCAGCAGCTTTGCGGGACTAGCGGGGGTCTATAATGAGCAGTTCTTC. Its protein is CASSFAGLAGVYNEQFF.

This clone was counted a single time. The chain joins TRBV9 to TRBJ1-1; 10 positions agree with TRBD1. V shed 3 bases and J 2 bases; nucleotides not matched to a gene: 7. The CDR3 runs to 16 residues. Germline CDR1 SGDLS, CDR2 YYNGEE. For the CDR3, the DNA is TGTGCCAGCAGCGGAGGTGGACAGGGGGGTAACACTGAAGCTTTCTTT. This codes for CASSGGGQGGNTEAFF.

This clone turned up a few times. This chain links TRBV7-8 with TRBJ2-7, with D tentatively TRBD1 (5 bases). The germline gives CDR1 SGHVS, CDR2 FQNEAQ. This CDR3 has 14 residues. V lost 4 bases and J lost 2, with 12 bases in between. In DNA, the CDR3 is TGTGCCAGCAGCTCCCGGACATCCACCTACGAGCAGTACTTC. This sequence encodes CASSSRTSTYEQYF.

This clone was counted between two and nine times. This chain uses TRBV7-9 with TRBJ1-1, with D possibly matching TRBD1 (5 bases). The germline CDR1 and CDR2 sequences are SEHNR and FQNEAQ (reference sequence). The CDR3 consists of 11 residues. Trimming cost V 5 bases and J 8 bases, with 9 bases left between them. For the CDR3, the DNA is TGTGCCAGCAGCCTAACAGGAGAAGCTTTCTTT. Translating gives CASSLTGEAFF.

This clone was detected only once. The chain employs TRBV7-9 and TRBJ1-5; D is undetermined. Germline lookup yields CDR1 SEHNR and CDR2 FQNEAQ (reference sequence). Trimming took off 1 base at V and 4 bases at J, with 8 bases between the two ends. This CDR3 has 14 amino acids. This chain's CDR3 is CASSLGGLNQPQHF. CDR3 in DNA: TGTGCCAGCAGCTTAGGAGGGTTAAATCAGCCCCAGCATTTT.

This clone showed up just a few times. The V call is TRBV5-6, the J call TRBJ2-3; 10 bases agree with TRBD2. The CDR3 contains 16 residues. V was pared by 0 bases and J by 2 bases, with 3 bases of the junction left unmatched. CDR1 SGHDT and CDR2 YYEEEE come from the germline V gene. CDR3 amino acids: CASSLELAGFTDTQYF. The CDR3 region has the DNA TGTGCCAGCAGCTTGGAACTAGCGGGGTTCACAGATACGCAGTATTTT.

For this clone: An end of the junction does not agree with germline; a read error may underlie this. This rearrangement joins TRBV7-7 to TRBJ2-7; D is perhaps TRBD1 (5 bases). The CDR3 spans 13 residues. CDR1 and CDR2 from the germline V gene are SSHAT and FNYEAQ (reference sequence). DNA for the CDR3: TGTGCTAGCAGTGGGTGGGGCATCTACGAGCAGTACTTC. This sequence encodes CASSGWGIYEQYF.

This clone appeared a few times. The V and J genes are TRBV5-6 and TRBJ1-1, with D hard to call. V was clipped by 0 bases and J by 1 base, with 7 bases between them. Germline V gives CDR1 SGHDT, CDR2 YYEEEE. The CDR3 is 14 residues long. Here the CDR3 reads CASSLGPANTEAFF. The CDR3 DNA sequence: TGTGCCAGCAGCTTGGGGCCCGCGAACACTGAAGCTTTCTTT.

In the case of this clone: No conserved phenylalanine or tryptophan ends this CDR3, so it is likely a read error. The limits of the CDR3 on the DNA are not certain, so only TCRdb's listed CDR3 is given. The chain recombines TRBV5-8 with TRBJ1-1; TRBD1, as called in the table, went unchecked against the DNA. The CDR3 length is 12 residues, termini included. From germline, CDR1 is SGHTS and CDR2 YDEGEE. CDR3 amino acids: CASSLGTLEQII.

This clone was seen more than once but under ten times. The V and J genes are TRBV19 and TRBJ2-1, with TRBD1 matching over 7 bases. J gave up 2 bases and V 5 bases, and 6 bases lay outside the gene matches. CDR1 is LNHDA, CDR2 SQIVND, per germline (reference sequence). The CDR3 length is 15 residues. CDR3 in DNA: TGTGCCAGTAGTCCGACGACAGGGCCCTACAATGAGCAGTTCTTC. It is translated as CASSPTTGPYNEQFF.

This clone was seen only a few times. This chain connects TRBV15 to TRBJ1-6, with D possibly TRBD1 on 5 matching bases. Trimming took 5 bases from V and 9 from J, leaving 17 bases between them. Per the germline V gene, CDR1 is LNHNV and CDR2 is YYDKDF (reference sequence). The CDR3 has 15 residues. In DNA form, the CDR3 reads TGTGCCACCAGCCTAGGGGCGGGATCGTTTTCACCCCTCCACTTT. It encodes CATSLGAGSFSPLHF.

The V call is TRBV5-1, the J call TRBJ1-6; 12 bases match TRBD1. Trimming removed 4 bases from V and 10 bases from J; junction bases left unmatched: 3. This CDR3 spans 14 amino acids. Looked up from germline, CDR1 is SGHRS and CDR2 is YFSETQ. The CDR3 here is CASSTGTGGSPLHF. Written as DNA, the CDR3 is TGCGCCAGCAGCACCGGGACAGGGGGCTCACCCCTCCACTTT.

The chain uses TRBV5-6 and TRBJ1-4; a possible D gene is TRBD1 (5 bases). The CDR3 has 16 residues. The germline CDR1 and CDR2 sequences are SGHDT and YYEEEE. Trimming pared 1 base from V and 6 bases from J, leaving 16 bases between. The CDR3 nucleotides read TGTGCCAGCAGCTTGTGGCAGGGAGGTATTTATGAAAAACTGTTTTTT. As protein: CASSLWQGGIYEKLFF.

V gene TRBV19 combines with J gene TRBJ2-1, with 8 bases identical to TRBD1. V shed 4 bases, J shed 9 bases, and the junction held 5 bases outside the gene matches. The length of the CDR3 is 13 residues. Germline CDR1 reads LNHDA; CDR2 reads SQIVND (reference sequence). This chain's CDR3 is CASSTQGAAEQFF. DNA for the CDR3: TGTGCCAGTAGTACGCAGGGGGCGGCTGAGCAGTTCTTC.

This clone has only a few counts. The chain uses TRBV27 and TRBJ1-2; TRBD1 aligns across 9 bases. The CDR3 is made up of 16 amino acids. Germline V CDR1 and CDR2: MNHEY, SMNVEV (reference sequence). V trimming: 3 bases; J trimming: 5 bases; junction bases outside the gene matches: 10. The CDR3 DNA reads as TGTGCCAGCAGTTTCGGACAGGGGAGAGTGGCGTATGGCTACACCTTC. Translation: CASSFGQGRVAYGYTF.

The genes are TRBV6-5 and TRBJ1-2; D unclear. V was trimmed by 0 bases and J by 1 base, leaving 9 bases between them. CDR3 length equals 15 residues. CDR1 MNHEY and CDR2 SVGAGI come from the germline V gene. The CDR3 spells CASSYSGVLNYGYTF. As DNA, the CDR3 is TGTGCCAGCAGTTACTCAGGAGTACTTAACTATGGCTACACCTTC.

The chain links TRBV10-1 to TRBJ2-1; no clear D gene. Trimming stripped 5 bases from V and 6 bases from J, with 11 bases between. This CDR3 contains 13 residues. Germline V gene lookup returns CDR1 WNHNN and CDR2 SYGVQD (reference sequence). In nucleotides, the CDR3 is TGCGCCAGCAGTCTAGTCTTGGGCAATGAGCAGTTCTTC. Translated, it gives CASSLVLGNEQFF.

The J gene is TRBJ1-3, the V gene TRBV18; TRBD1 aligns across 7 bases. J lost 2 bases, V lost 3 bases, and 10 bases had no gene match. Germline V gene data show CDR1 as KGHSH and CDR2 as LQKENI. This CDR3 is built from 17 residues. In DNA form, the CDR3 reads TGTGCCAGCTCACCTTTGAGACAGGGCGTTGCTGGAAACACCATATATTTT. Translation gives CASSPLRQGVAGNTIYF. The full variable domain, completed using reference TRBV18 and TRBJ1-3, is NAGVMQNPRHLVRRRGQEARLRCSPMKGHSHVYWYRQLPEEGLKFMVYLQKENIIDESGMPKERFSAEFPKEGPSILRIQQVVRGDSAAYFCASSPLRQGVAGNTIYFGEGSWLTVV.

The V call is TRBV7-3, the J call TRBJ2-6; D is unresolved. Trimming shortened V by 3 bases and J by 4 bases, and 10 bases separated the two germline ends. CDR3 length: 15 amino acids. The germline V gene has CDR1 SGHTA and CDR2 FQGTGA. The CDR3 loop reads CASSFGLLGANVLTF. Written as DNA, the CDR3 is TGTGCCAGCAGCTTTGGGCTTCTAGGGGCCAACGTCCTGACTTTC. Filled out from reference TRBV7-3 and TRBJ2-6, the complete variable domain reads GAGVSQTPSNKVTEKGKYVELRCDPISGHTALYWYRQSLGQGPEFLIYFQGTGAADDSGLPNDRFFAVRPEGSVSTLKIQRTERGDSAVYLCASSFGLLGANVLTFGAGSRLTVL.

V is TRBV7-2 and J is TRBJ1-5; TRBD1 aligns across 8 bases. CDR1 SGHTA and CDR2 FQGNSA come from the germline V gene. The CDR3 loop spans 16 amino acids. The V gene end was trimmed by 5 bases and the J gene end by 6 bases; junction bases not matched to a gene: 12. The CDR3 region has the DNA TGTGCCAGCAGCAATTCGCCCGGACAGGGCGGTCAGCCCCAGCATTTT. This translates into CASSNSPGQGGQPQHF.

In its sample, this clone was seen a few times. This sequence joins TRBV5-6 and TRBJ1-5; D gene ambiguous. This CDR3 is built from 15 residues. The V and J ends lost 0 bases and 2 bases respectively, with 9 bases between them. Germline lookup yields CDR1 SGHDT and CDR2 YYEEEE. This chain's CDR3 is CASSLVGDGNQPQHF. CDR3 coding DNA: TGTGCCAGCAGCTTGGTGGGAGATGGCAATCAGCCCCAGCATTTT.

The V gene is TRBV19, the J gene TRBJ1-4; no definite D call. Looked up from germline, CDR1 is LNHDA and CDR2 is SQIVND (reference sequence). The CDR3 contains 15 residues. The V and J ends lost 7 bases and 4 bases respectively, with 16 bases between them. CDR3 in DNA: TGTGCCAGTACCAACATGGGCAGTCGTAATGAAAAACTGTTTTTT. As protein: CASTNMGSRNEKLFF.

The rearrangement links TRBV4-1 to TRBJ1-2; the D gene is possibly TRBD1 (5 bases). Trimming took off 4 bases at V and 1 base at J, with 10 bases between the two ends. Germline V lookup: CDR1 MGHRA, CDR2 YSYEKL. This CDR3 is built from 14 residues. CDR3 residues: CASSLDDSNYGYTF. DNA of the CDR3: TGCGCCAGCAGCCTCGACGACAGTAACTATGGCTACACCTTC.